The clone carrying this T cell receptor beta chain is a singleton in its sample. These data come from a study of blood T cell repertoires in COVID-19. The CDR3 is 16 amino acids. CDR1 is SGHAT and CDR2 is FQNNGV in the germline V gene. V was pared by 5 bases and J by 1 base, with 15 bases between. Assay: immunoSEQ multiplex PCR; the TCRdb copy retains only in-frame clones and omits some. The table lists around 67,000 clones, approximately 89% of them singletons, with 8% to 10% in the top ten. This receptor was taken from a human donor in a cohort sampled during active COVID-19. Sequencing was carried out using peripheral blood. The rearrangement links TRBV11-2 to TRBJ2-1; a possible D gene is TRBD1 (8 bases). The CDR3 loop reads CASSGGQGGSYNEQFF. DNA of the CDR3: TGTGCCAGCAGCGGAGGACAGGGAGGGTCCTACAATGAGCAGTTCTTC.